The text below deals with one TCR beta chain. Its antigen is unidentified. This sample was included in a study of cytomegalovirus exposure and HLA in healthy donors. Background on the study: A prior study identified 120 million or so unique TCR beta sequences from about 179 million T cells.

The PCR was carried out with 60 Vbeta primers and 13 Jbeta primers. The protocol was immunoSEQ multiplex PCR, while the TCRdb copy is restricted to in-frame clones and leaves out a portion. The sample consists of over 60,000 clones, approximately 72% of them appearing once. Whole-study results and caveats: An analysis done earlier found most TCR beta V segments productive about 90% or about 30% of the time. Based on reports, TCR beta sequences accurately predicted HLA-A and HLA-B alleles for most subjects. Upon later analysis, TCR association rates were observed to vary by HLA locus, being highest for DRB1 and lowest for HLA-C.

The specimen sequenced was PBMCs. This TCR came from a woman aged 25-40 years in good health and CMV-seropositive.

The CDR3: CASSQDTVRGAGGEQFF. CDR3 DNA sequence: TGTGCCAGCAGCCAAGATACGGTCAGGGGCGCGGGGGGTGAGCAGTTCTTC. This chain uses TRBV14 with TRBJ2-1; 8 nucleotides line up with TRBD2. The germline V gene encodes CDR1 SGHDN and CDR2 FVKESK. The CDR3 is 17 amino acids. V dropped 0 bases and J dropped 9; count of bases not matched to a gene: 13.